This T cell receptor beta chain derives from a study of cytomegalovirus exposure and HLA in healthy donors (TCRdb year 2017). Some background on the complete study: An earlier analysis of approximately 600 of the donors reported 250 to 350 Gb of sequence data and 117 million unique TCR beta sequences from some 180 million T cells. The study was designed to test whether signatures of past pathogen exposure could be identified by cataloging public T cell receptors. The genetic ancestry cluster associated with self-reported Caucasian donors included about four fifths of the 398 genotyped donors. An early release that covered roughly 600 HLA-typed donors contained approximately 300 gigabases of sequencing data and 75 million to 100 million unique TCR sequences. The number of typed donors differed by locus: about 620-630 for A, B, C, DRB1 and DQB1; about 520 for DQA1; approximately 600 for DPA1; and about 470 for DPB1. The later analysis used no new phenotypic data to find candidate immune exposures, relying instead on TCR beta sequences and their occurrence across donors. On average, roughly 240,000 unique TCR beta nucleotide sequences were sequenced per donor among several hundred genotyped donors of the cohort, with 15% to 20% of those sequences being non-productive. In a later analysis, previously published TCR beta repertoires from 666 donors were re-analyzed and high-resolution HLA genotyping was added so that TCR occurrence patterns could be studied. Donor age, sex, ethnicity and CMV serostatus were compiled alongside the repertoire data. High-throughput TCR immunosequencing, statistical association of individual TCRs with disease status, and machine learning were combined to predict cytomegalovirus infection status. In a later genetic analysis, genome-wide SNP genotypes for about 65% of the roughly 700 donors were used, and that subset was treated as a discovery cohort. Four or five DR-DQ haplotypes were handled as single units for association and clustering, since linkage in the cohort was strong. An earlier analysis of around 580 of the donors used high-throughput TCR beta sequencing to judge whether each TCR beta V gene segment behaved as functional or pseudogenic. Every discovery cohort repertoire had been produced on one sequencing platform. The study profiled the T cell repertoires of about 640 subjects by immunosequencing and related them to cytomegalovirus serostatus. Both class I and class II loci were covered by HLA typing, at four-digit resolution. Besides the first cohort of roughly 700 subjects, a separate validation cohort made up of about 120 different subjects was used.

On this clone itself: The antigen this receptor binds is unknown. Base qualities are not recorded, but no much larger clone differs from it by a single base.

Trimming takes 2 bases from V and 5 bases from J, and the germline ends sit 9 bases apart. The CDR1 and CDR2 encoded by the germline V gene are MGHRA and YSYEKL. CDR3 length: 13 amino acids, cysteine to phenylalanine. Just the 39-base CDR3 DNA is kept, in frame starting at base 1. The cohort consisted of some 730 healthy bone marrow donors. Cohort members were all nominally healthy when sampled, although unrecorded immune exposures were likely present. The donor was CMV seronegative and belonged to the group of over 300 seronegative cohort members. Each donor provided a peripheral blood sample, and peripheral blood mononuclear cells were used for TCR beta sequencing. Genomic DNA extraction from the blood cell samples was performed with the Qiagen DNeasy Blood Extraction Kit. The method was the immunoSEQ multiplex PCR assay. A mixture of 60 forward primers for TCR Vbeta segments and 13 reverse primers for TCR Jbeta segments was used in the multiplex PCR. The CDR3 region of rearranged TCR beta genes was amplified from genomic DNA by a multiplex PCR assay. On the Illumina HiSeq System, the amplified TCR beta libraries were sequenced as 87-base-pair reads. Concerning the study's data processing: A later analysis counted 75 million to 100 million unique TCR beta chains across the 690 or so repertoires, and around 12 million of these chains were shared by at least two donors. Raw reads were error-corrected and collapsed into unique sequences by a nearest-neighbor algorithm in which closely related sequences were merged to remove PCR and sequencing errors. CDR3 sequences were aligned to IMGT reference sequences to assign V, D and J gene segments. For a sequence to be retained, at least a six-nucleotide match to both a V gene segment and a J gene segment was required. Rearrangements were called productive when the CDR3 lacked stop codons and stayed in frame with V and J; all others were non-productive. Following IMGT convention, CDR3 was defined as the stretch from the second conserved V-encoded cysteine up to the conserved J-encoded phenylalanine. The earlier analysis of about 500 of the donors excluded sequences that lacked an unambiguous match to a single V gene segment. An earlier analysis of fewer than 750 of the donors called V segments functional above 56.7% productive rearrangements and segregating when the between-donor standard deviation exceeded 5%. A statistical classification framework was built for diagnosing cytomegalovirus status from the catalog of TCR beta chain sequences. In a later analysis, V and J genes were assigned by comparing TCR nucleotide sequences against IMGT/GENE-DB human TR gene sequences. Using the TCRdist pipeline, a later analysis assigned CDR3 sequences along with most-parsimonious VDJ recombination scenarios. In a later analysis, each TCR beta chain was defined by its CDR3 amino acid sequence together with its V-gene family, and reads without a unique V-gene family were excluded. In a later analysis, fewer than 600 highly shared, low-generation-probability nucleotide sequences were removed to address suspected cross-contamination and a sequencing artifact. A later analysis calculated a clonal expansion index for each public chain from normalized within-repertoire ranks of inferred template counts. In a later analysis, generation probabilities were computed with a VDJ recombination model fitted to out-of-frame rearrangements, and the resulting probabilities were checked against IGoR. A later analysis scored TCR-TCR, TCR-HLA and TCR-CMV co-occurrence with hypergeometric tests, applying a repertoire-size bias correction to TCR pairs. A later analysis estimated false discovery rates by permuting HLA or CMV assignments 20 times. A later analysis grouped co-occurring TCRs with DBSCAN, adding TCRdist sequence similarity when clustering within HLA-allele-positive subsets. Repertoires with fewer than 30,000 or more than 120,000 public chains, plus five repertoires with anomalous nucleotide sharing, were excluded from co-occurrence clustering. TCRdb took over this immuneACCESS table, retaining in-frame rearrangements with V and J assigned. Such tables are incomplete; in checked studies, under half of the missing clones stem from an unresolved V gene, and the remainder is unexplained. V and J calls and clone size are as listed in that table; D and trimming were resolved from the DNA. Counted in this sample were roughly 200,000 clones; 76% of them appeared once. The biggest ten clones account for around 0.63% of the sample.

The full study reports these points: A further reported finding was that TCR beta sequences accurately predicted the HLA-A and HLA-B alleles for most subjects in the first cohort. In a later analysis, TCR association rates were found to vary across HLA loci, with the most associated TCRs seen for DRB1 alleles and the fewest for HLA-C alleles. According to the authors, the approach could potentially be generalized to other disease states and immunological phenotypes. A cluster of highly shared sequence variants was judged likely to represent a technical artifact of the sequencing pipeline. At a false discovery rate of 0.05, a later analysis linked under 20,000 TCR beta sequences to specific HLA alleles. Cytomegalovirus status was reported to be diagnosed by the classifier with high specificity and sensitivity in both the original and validation cohorts. The earlier analysis of approximately 590 of the donors excluded 15 to 20 rarely observed V segments, including chromosome 9 orphons, because counts were too low. Sequencing depth was assumed to be roughly uniform across donors in the presence/absence analyses, though that assumption may not hold. According to a later genetic analysis, donors in an Asian-associated ancestry cluster had fewer N-insertions in productive TCRs than the approximately 690-donor mean. Because HLA typing was missing for some donors at each locus, association tests included only the typed subset. The study listed 150 to 200 TCR beta chains as associated with cytomegalovirus. A later analysis reported that several top co-occurrence clusters appeared linked to parvovirus B19, influenza, CMV and Epstein-Barr virus. Most CMV-associated TCR beta chains appeared to be HLA-restricted in a later analysis, and the HLA associations seemed to be driven largely by CMV exposure. In an earlier analysis of 500 to 650 of the donors, most TCR beta V segments appeared in productive rearrangements about 87% or about 30% of the time, broadly matching IMGT annotations. Most TCR sequences were seen in very few donors, while some public TCRs were found in many individuals. Compared with equally common non-associated chains, HLA-associated TCR beta chains in a later analysis were more clonally expanded and had lower generation probabilities. Correlated functional status among segregating V segments might be attributable to linkage disequilibrium, but an unknown experimental factor could not be ruled out. The 87-base-pair reads could not distinguish some IMGT-functional V segments, including TRBV6-2 and TRBV6-3, so those segments were excluded. In a later genetic analysis, a missense DCLRE1C variant was associated with V-gene and J-gene trimming of TCR beta chains, and the association was replicated in an independent cohort. In vitro tests confirmed that three of the cytomegalovirus-associated TCR beta chains recognize cytomegalovirus antigens. Immune exposure information for the cohort was limited to CMV serostatus. Only TCR beta chains were sequenced in this cohort, and the absence of alpha or paired-chain data limited detectable features. Assigning TCR associations to individual alleles was difficult when HLA alleles, especially DR and DQ, strongly co-occurred.

The sequence was obtained from a man between 18 and 29 years old in good health and CMV-seronegative. The sample consisted of PBMCs. The sequence is built from TRBV4-1 and TRBJ1-2, with the D segment identity uncertain. The nucleotides are TGCGCCAGCAGCCAACTTAACGGGTATGGCTACACCTTC. Its translation is CASSQLNGYGYTF.